What follows are 24 T cell receptor beta chains derived from one specimen sequenced in a study of T cells in Graves' hyperthyroidism and ophthalmopathy (dated by TCRdb to 2018 to 2020). Library preparation used multiplex PCR. TCRdb records Illumina HiSeq 2000 as the sequencer. Amplification of TCR beta CDR3 regions was carried out from RNA transcripts. The TCR CDR3 was subjected to a first round of RT-PCR using the HTBI primer set and the Qiagen OneStep RT-PCR kit. Using fastp at Q25 and MiXCR, TCRdb reprocessed the public reads and kept productive beta chains. Rows with a matching CDR3 protein are joined into one entry that keeps the most common DNA and genes. In all, the sample holds roughly 840,000 distinct CDR3 sequences, and roughly 40% of those were seen once. The ten largest clonotypes hold roughly 8.3% of the sample. The sequenced sample was blood. These receptors all stem from a man between 18 and 35 years old with Graves' hyperthyroidism.

The chain employs TRBV3-1 and TRBJ1-6; D is ambiguous. Per germline, CDR1 LGHDT and CDR2 YNNKEL (reference sequence). The V end lost 1 base, the J end lost 5 bases, and 9 bases lay between the germline ends. CDR3 length: 15 residues. The CDR3 reads CASSQGSADNSPLHF. CDR3 DNA: TGTGCCAGCAGCCAAGGTTCAGCAGATAATTCACCCCTCCACTTT.

This clonotype was recorded at least ten times. V and J are TRBV19 and TRBJ1-4; perhaps TRBD1 as D (5 bases). Per germline, CDR1 LNHDA and CDR2 SQIVND (reference sequence). The CDR3 consists of 15 residues. Trimming pared 5 bases from V and 0 bases from J, leaving 10 bases between. The CDR3 reads CASSSDSPTNEKLFF. CDR3 DNA: TGTGCCAGTAGTTCTGACAGTCCAACTAATGAAAAACTGTTTTTT.

This clonotype was seen a few times. This chain connects TRBV5-1 to TRBJ1-5; D perhaps matches TRBD1 (5 bases). CDR1 is SGHRS and CDR2 is YFSETQ in the germline V gene. The CDR3 totals 17 residues. Trimming cost V 4 bases and J 4 bases, with 21 bases left between them. The DNA of the CDR3 is TGCGCCAGCAGCGCCGGTGGAGGGACTATCGGGAATCAGCCCCAGCATTTT. It is translated as CASSAGGGTIGNQPQHF.

A word on this clonotype: Given the absence of the conserved phenylalanine or tryptophan at the CDR3 end, a read error is likely. The DNA is left out, because the CDR3 cannot be placed on it with certainty; the CDR3 is given as TCRdb lists it. This sequence joins TRBV15 and TRBJ2-2. Inclusive of both ends, the CDR3 amounts to 10 amino acids. CDR1 LNHNV and CDR2 YYDKDF come from the germline V gene (reference sequence). This chain's CDR3 is CATSRDKGFS.

The chain employs TRBV19 and TRBJ2-7; D possibly corresponds to TRBD2 (7 bases). V lost 3 bases and J lost 7, with 22 bases in between. Germline CDR1 is LNHDA and CDR2 is SQIVND (reference sequence). The CDR3 has 16 amino acids. The CDR3: CASSMGQGTRGEEQYF. The CDR3 bases are TGTGCCAGTAGTATGGGGCAGGGGACCCGGGGGGAAGAGCAGTACTTC.

The rearrangement joins TRBV19 to TRBJ2-7; 10 bases line up with TRBD1. Germline V gives CDR1 LNHDA, CDR2 SQIVND (reference sequence). The ends lost 4 bases at V and 1 base at J; junction bases unmatched: 4. The CDR3 contains 15 residues. Here the CDR3 reads CASSTGTGESYEQYF. The CDR3 DNA follows: TGTGCCAGTAGTACCGGGACAGGGGAATCCTACGAGCAGTACTTC.

This clonotype has at least ten counts. The chain has TRBV7-2 and TRBJ1-5; D gene unclear. The CDR3 contains 15 residues. V shed 1 base and J shed 3 bases, with 10 bases lying between them. Germline V gene data show CDR1 as SGHTA and CDR2 as FQGNSA. The CDR3 coding sequence is TGTGCCAGCAGCTTAGGGGGATTCTCCAATCAGCCCCAGCATTTT. Translating it yields CASSLGGFSNQPQHF.

The rearrangement uses TRBV9 and TRBJ2-7; the D gene is possibly TRBD2 (6 bases). The CDR3 runs to 16 residues. V was clipped by 2 bases and J by 0 bases, with 15 bases between them. Per germline, CDR1 SGDLS and CDR2 YYNGEE. The DNA of the CDR3 is TGTGCCAGCAGCGTCCGCGGGGCCGCGAACTCCTACGAGCAGTACTTC. This codes for CASSVRGAANSYEQYF.

This clonotype was detected ten times or more. The chain uses TRBV19 and TRBJ1-5; D possibly corresponds to TRBD1 (5 bases). CDR1 is LNHDA, CDR2 SQIVND, per germline (reference sequence). This CDR3 is built from 12 residues. V lost 3 bases and J 15 bases, leaving 15 bases between the germline ends. The CDR3 nucleotides read TGTGCCAGTAGTATTCCCGGGGCTATTTGGCATTTT. Protein product: CASSIPGAIWHF.

In its sample, this clonotype was seen many times. This chain links TRBV7-9 with TRBJ2-5; weak D call: TRBD1 (5 bases). Germline V gives CDR1 SEHNR, CDR2 FQNEAQ (reference sequence). Trimming stripped 5 bases from V and 3 bases from J, with 13 bases between. This CDR3 is built from 14 residues. The CDR3 protein is CASSPRGREETQYF. In DNA, the CDR3 is TGTGCCAGCAGCCCCCGCGGCAGGGAAGAGACCCAGTACTTC.

About this clonotype itself: A read error may be the cause here, since a much bigger clone is one base away. This sequence joins TRBV24-1 and TRBJ2-5; the D gene is possibly TRBD2 (5 bases). Trimming pared 4 bases from V and 1 base from J, leaving 9 bases between. The CDR3 consists of 14 residues. CDR1 is KGHDR, CDR2 SFDVKD, per germline. In DNA form, the CDR3 reads TGTGCCACCAGTGAAGCCGGGGTCCAAGAGACCCAGTACTTC. The encoded protein is CATSEAGVQETQYF.

The chain combines TRBV6-5 with TRBJ2-5, with a tentative D call TRBD2 (5 bases). CDR3 length: 12 amino acids. Germline CDR1 is MNHEY and CDR2 is SVGAGI. V was trimmed by 7 bases and J by 5 bases, leaving 11 bases between them. CDR3 DNA sequence: TGTGCCAGCATCGGCGGCGGGGAGACCCAGTACTTC. Translating it yields CASIGGGETQYF.

The chain employs TRBV27 and TRBJ1-2; D gene unclear. The CDR3 extends over 12 amino acids. The V end was cut by 6 bases, the J end by 4 bases, with 9 bases between. The germline gives CDR1 MNHEY, CDR2 SMNVEV (reference sequence). The CDR3 region is CASRDIGYGYTF. The CDR3, as DNA: TGTGCCAGCAGGGATATAGGCTATGGCTACACCTTC.

This clonotype was detected ten times or more. The CDR3 spells CASYISGANVLTF. CDR3 bases: TGTGCCAGCTACATCTCTGGGGCCAACGTCCTGACTTTC. V and J are TRBV7-9 and TRBJ2-6; D remains unclear. V shed 8 bases and J shed 0 bases, with 5 bases lying between them. The CDR3 consists of 13 residues. Germline values: CDR1 SEHNR, CDR2 FQNEAQ (reference sequence). Filled out from reference TRBV7-9 and TRBJ2-6, the complete variable domain reads DTGVSQNPRHKITKRGQNVTFRCDPISEHNRLYWYRQTLGQGPEFLTYFQNEAQLEKSRLLSDRFSAERPKGSFSTLEIQRTEQGDSAMYLCASYISGANVLTFGAGSRLTVL.

The CDR3 protein is CASSLTRLHEQYF. Here the CDR3 DNA reads TGTGCCAGCAGCTTAACTCGGCTCCACGAGCAGTACTTC. This rearrangement joins TRBV7-3 to TRBJ2-7; D not certain. Germline-derived CDR1 and CDR2 are SGHTA and FQGTGA. Trimming took 0 bases from V and 5 from J, leaving 8 bases between them. The CDR3 is 13 residues long.

This clonotype has at least ten counts. The rearrangement links TRBV9 to TRBJ1-5, with TRBD1 as a possible D gene (6 bases). Germline V lookup: CDR1 SGDLS, CDR2 YYNGEE. The CDR3 spans 15 residues. V was clipped by 4 bases and J by 0 bases, with 11 bases between them. CDR3 sequence: CASSIGQYSNQPQHF. CDR3 in DNA: TGTGCCAGCAGCATTGGACAGTATAGCAATCAGCCCCAGCATTTT.

This clonotype was observed many times. This chain uses TRBV19 with TRBJ1-5, with TRBD1 as a possible D gene (5 bases). The germline V and J ends were trimmed by 5 bases and 1 base, with 12 bases remaining between them. The length of the CDR3 is 15 residues. CDR1 and CDR2 (germline): LNHDA, SQIVND (reference sequence). CDR3 protein: CASSPGLGSNQPQHF. Here the CDR3 DNA reads TGTGCCAGTAGTCCGGGACTCGGGAGCAATCAGCCCCAGCATTTT. Complete variable domain (other parts from reference TRBV19 and TRBJ1-5): DGGITQSPKYLFRKEGQNVTLSCEQNLNHDAMYWYRQDPGQGLRLIYYSQIVNDFQKGDIAEGYSVSREKKESFPLTVTSAQKNPTAFYLCASSPGLGSNQPQHFGDGTRLSIL.

J is TRBJ2-7 and V is TRBV7-2; the D gene is possibly TRBD2 (5 bases). CDR1 is SGHTA and CDR2 is FQGNSA in the germline V gene. CDR3 size: 14 residues. Trimming removed 5 bases at V and 6 bases at J, with 17 bases between. The CDR3 is CASSPRMAEGEQYF. CDR3 nucleotides: TGTGCCAGCAGCCCACGAATGGCCGAGGGCGAGCAGTACTTC.

Regarding this clonotype: This may stem from a read error, because a much larger clone lies one nucleotide away. The chain joins TRBV7-8 to TRBJ1-6; maybe TRBD1 (6 bases). The CDR3 length is 15 residues. Germline V lookup: CDR1 SGHVS, CDR2 FQNEAQ. V lost 1 base, J lost 10 bases, and 14 bases lay in between. The CDR3 nucleotides are TGTGCCAGCAGCTTAGATTCGGGGGCTGGGTCACCCCTCCACTTT. It codes for CASSLDSGAGSPLHF. The variable domain in full, completed from reference TRBV7-8 and TRBJ1-6, reads GAGVSQSPRYKVAKRGQDVALRCDPISGHVSLFWYQQALGQGPEFLTYFQNEAQLDKSGLPSDRFFAERPEGSVSTLKIQRTQQEDSAVYLCASSLDSGAGSPLHFGNGTRLTVT.

A few counts support this clonotype. This chain joins TRBV30 and TRBJ1-6; no firm D call. V was pared by 5 bases and J by 7 bases, with 12 bases between. Germline values: CDR1 GTSNPN, CDR2 SVGIG (reference sequence). The CDR3 is made up of 13 amino acids. The CDR3 protein is CAWGDGMNSPLHF. DNA of the CDR3: TGTGCCTGGGGAGACGGGATGAATTCACCCCTCCACTTT.

The chain couples TRBV11-1 to TRBJ1-5; D gene unclear. V shed 4 bases and J shed 4 bases, with 8 bases lying between them. In germline, CDR1 is SGHAT, CDR2 FQDESV (reference sequence). The CDR3 has 13 residues. This chain's CDR3 is CASSSVINQPQHF. CDR3 bases: TGTGCCAGCAGCTCGGTTATTAATCAGCCCCAGCATTTT.

V and J are TRBV2 and TRBJ2-2; D is ambiguous. CDR3 size: 13 residues. Germline values: CDR1 SNHLY, CDR2 FYNNEI. V was shortened by 7 bases and J by 0 bases, with 6 bases between the two germline ends. CDR3: CASKPSNTGELFF. The CDR3 DNA sequence: TGTGCCAGCAAGCCCTCGAACACCGGGGAGCTGTTTTTT.

There are many counts of this clonotype. V gene TRBV19 combines with J gene TRBJ1-5; D might be TRBD1 (5 bases). The ends were cut back, 3 bases at V and 9 bases at J, with 18 bases in the middle. From germline, CDR1 is LNHDA and CDR2 SQIVND (reference sequence). This CDR3 contains 15 residues. CDR3: CASSIGGTAVSPQHF. The CDR3 DNA sequence: TGTGCCAGTAGTATTGGAGGGACTGCCGTTTCGCCCCAGCATTTT.

This sequence joins TRBV6-6 and TRBJ1-1; D is perhaps TRBD1 (5 bases). V gave up 6 bases and J gave up 5 bases, with 16 bases separating them. The CDR3 loop spans 14 amino acids. The germline V gene encodes CDR1 MNHNY and CDR2 SVGAGI (reference sequence). Here the CDR3 reads CASRLKAGWTEAFF. The CDR3 DNA reads TGTGCCAGCAGGTTAAAGGCAGGGTGGACTGAAGCTTTCTTT.